This T cell receptor beta chain derives from a study of human thymus T cells. The CDR3 is 14 residues long. Germline CDR1 SGDLS, CDR2 YYNGEE. V lost 0 bases to trimming and J lost 1 base, with 7 bases between them. The protocol was immunoSEQ multiplex PCR, while the TCRdb copy is restricted to in-frame clones and leaves out a portion. The repertoire includes around 45,000 clones, around 93% of them detected once, and approximately 0.17% sits in the top ten. This sequence was found in a girl less than two years old with a congenital heart defect but otherwise immunologically healthy. Input material: blood. V gene TRBV9 combines with J gene TRBJ1-1, with D perhaps matching TRBD1 (5 bases). The CDR3 nucleotides read TGTGCCAGCAGCGTAGGGAGGGGGAACACTGAAGCTTTCTTT. Its translation: CASSVGRGNTEAFF. The full variable domain, its missing parts supplied by reference TRBV9 and TRBJ1-1, is DSGVTQTPKHLITATGQRVTLRCSPRSGDLSVYWYQQSLDQGLQFLIQYYNGEERAKGNILERFSAQQFPDLHSELNLSSLELGDSALYFCASSVGRGNTEAFFGQGTRLTVV.